The clone carrying this TCR beta chain was seen a few times. The antigen is not known. This sample stems from a study of T cell repertoires in cytomegalovirus infection. Looking at the study overall: HLA-B-restricted CMV epitopes that are well studied were used alongside recently identified HLA-C-restricted ones. Indications of both CMV infection and matching HLA type were provided by public TCR beta signatures.

Overall study results and limits: Across the ex vivo response, the dominant clonotypes were HLA-C-restricted CMV-specific TCR beta clonotypes.

TCRdb passed the reads through MiXCR, listing each CDR3 protein once. The table includes hundreds of thousands of distinct CDR3 sequences, 30% to 40% detected once. The receptor was isolated from a human donor in good health (CMV status not recorded). Some clones in this sample may be carry-over from other donors' samples. The sample here was cultured PBMCs, taken from culture after CMV antigen stimulation.

The CDR3 DNA sequence: TGCGCCAGCAGCTCGGGACTAGCGGACCTTGTCTCCTACAATGAGCAGTTCTTC. Amino acid sequence: CASSSGLADLVSYNEQFF. V gene TRBV5-1 combines with J gene TRBJ2-1, with TRBD2 identical over 11 bases. Looked up from germline, CDR1 is SGHRS and CDR2 is YFSETQ. Losses at the gene ends were 3 bases for V and 0 bases for J; bases not matched to a gene: 8. The CDR3 runs to 18 residues.